This paragraph covers one TCR beta chain sequence. Its antigen is still unknown. The record originates from a study of CD8 T cells in ankylosing spondylitis. Broader study findings: Significant enrichment of disease-linked clones was reported in matched ankylosing spondylitis synovial fluid.

TCRdb reanalysed the 5' RACE reads using MiXCR and keeps one entry per CDR3 protein. In the table there are just over 350,000 distinct CDR3 sequences, approximately 20% of which are singletons. What was sequenced was blood, either unsorted or a sorted T cell fraction (not recorded which). The receptor was isolated from a male donor with ankylosing spondylitis or in good health (not recorded which).

Written as DNA, the CDR3 is TGTGCCAGCAGCCCAGACACGGTCGGGACAGATACGCAGTATTTT. Translated, it gives CASSPDTVGTDTQYF. The chain has TRBV3-1 and TRBJ2-3; no clear D. The CDR3 totals 15 residues. V was shortened by 4 bases and J by 3 bases, with 14 bases between the two germline ends. Germline V gene sequence: CDR1 LGHDT, CDR2 YNNKEL (reference sequence).